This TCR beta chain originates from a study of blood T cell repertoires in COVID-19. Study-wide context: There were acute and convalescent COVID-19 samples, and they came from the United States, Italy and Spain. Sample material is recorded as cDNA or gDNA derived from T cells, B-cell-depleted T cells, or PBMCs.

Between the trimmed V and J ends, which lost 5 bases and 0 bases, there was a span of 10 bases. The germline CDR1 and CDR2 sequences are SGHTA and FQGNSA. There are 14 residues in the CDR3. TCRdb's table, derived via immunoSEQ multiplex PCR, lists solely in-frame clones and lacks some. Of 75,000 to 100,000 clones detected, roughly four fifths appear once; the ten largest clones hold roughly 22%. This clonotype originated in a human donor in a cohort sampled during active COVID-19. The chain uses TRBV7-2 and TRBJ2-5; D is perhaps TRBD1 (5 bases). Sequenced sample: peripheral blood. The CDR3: CASSPGINQETQYF. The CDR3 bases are TGTGCCAGCAGCCCAGGGATTAACCAAGAGACCCAGTACTTC. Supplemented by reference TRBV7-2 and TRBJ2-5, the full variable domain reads GAGVSQSPSNKVTEKGKDVELRCDPISGHTALYWYRQSLGQGLEFLIYFQGNSAPDKSGLPSDRFSAERTGGSVSTLTIQRTQQEDSAVYLCASSPGINQETQYFGPGTRLLVL.